The present TCR beta chain was sequenced within a study of OX40 agonist ivuxolimab in advanced cancers. At the level of the study: From roughly 20 to 85 years was the age range, with a mean of around 57 years, and 65% to 90% were male. Three patients responded partially, comprising one with hepatocellular carcinoma and two with cutaneous melanoma.

Patients had blood sampled at baseline and again on cycle 4 day 1 and cycle 7 day 1. Clones were read by immunoSEQ multiplex PCR, and TCRdb kept only the in-frame ones, dropping some. The repertoire holds roughly 73,000 clones, with approximately 80% as singletons. Here the sequenced sample was CD4+ or CD8+ T cells sorted from blood, taken in a trial of the OX40 agonist ivuxolimab. This clonotype was obtained from an adult with an advanced solid tumor such as melanoma, head and neck, liver or kidney cancer.

CDR3 region: CASSAEQSLNTEAFF. The CDR3 region has the DNA TGTGCCAGCAGCGCTGAACAGAGCTTGAACACTGAAGCTTTCTTT. This sequence joins TRBV11-2 and TRBJ1-1; D not certain. The CDR3 covers 15 residues. Between the trimmed V and J ends, which lost 5 bases and 0 bases, there was a span of 13 bases. From germline, CDR1 is SGHAT and CDR2 FQNNGV. Using reference TRBV11-2 and TRBJ1-1 for the parts outside the CDR3, the full variable domain is EAGVAQSPRYKIIEKRQSVAFWCNPISGHATLYWYQQILGQGPKLLIQFQNNGVVDDSQLPKDRFSAERLKGVDSTLKIQPAKLEDSAVYLCASSAEQSLNTEAFFGQGTRLTVV.